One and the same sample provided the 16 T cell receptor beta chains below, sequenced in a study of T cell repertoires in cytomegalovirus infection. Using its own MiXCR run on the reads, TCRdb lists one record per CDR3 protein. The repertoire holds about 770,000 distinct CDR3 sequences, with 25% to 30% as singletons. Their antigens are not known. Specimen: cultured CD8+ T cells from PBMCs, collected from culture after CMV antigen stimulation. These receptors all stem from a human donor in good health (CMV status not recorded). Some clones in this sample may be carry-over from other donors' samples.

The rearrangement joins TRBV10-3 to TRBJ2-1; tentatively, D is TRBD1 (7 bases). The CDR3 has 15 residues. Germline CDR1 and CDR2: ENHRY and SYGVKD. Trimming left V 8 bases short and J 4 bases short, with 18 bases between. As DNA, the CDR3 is TGTGCCATCGCTCCTAGACAGGGAGGTTACAATGAGCAGTTCTTC. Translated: CAIAPRQGGYNEQFF.

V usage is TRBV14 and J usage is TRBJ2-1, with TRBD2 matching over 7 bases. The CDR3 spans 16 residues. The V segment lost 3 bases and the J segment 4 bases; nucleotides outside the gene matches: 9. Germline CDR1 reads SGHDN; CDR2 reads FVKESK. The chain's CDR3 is CASSQGLGLDYNEQFF. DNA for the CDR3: TGTGCCAGCAGCCAGGGGCTCGGACTAGATTACAATGAGCAGTTCTTC.

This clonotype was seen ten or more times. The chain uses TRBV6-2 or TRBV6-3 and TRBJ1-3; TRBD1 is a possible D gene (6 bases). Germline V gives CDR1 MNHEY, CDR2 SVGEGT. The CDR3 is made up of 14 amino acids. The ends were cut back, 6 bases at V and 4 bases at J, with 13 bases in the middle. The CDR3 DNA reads TGTGCCAGCAGAGGGGGATACTCCGGAAACACCATATATTTT. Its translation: CASRGGYSGNTIYF.

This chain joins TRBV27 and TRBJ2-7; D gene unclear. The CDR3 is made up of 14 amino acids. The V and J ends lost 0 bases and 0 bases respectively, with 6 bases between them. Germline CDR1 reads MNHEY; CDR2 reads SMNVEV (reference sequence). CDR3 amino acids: CASSLSRNSYEQYF. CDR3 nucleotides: TGTGCCAGCAGTTTATCGAGGAACTCCTACGAGCAGTACTTC.

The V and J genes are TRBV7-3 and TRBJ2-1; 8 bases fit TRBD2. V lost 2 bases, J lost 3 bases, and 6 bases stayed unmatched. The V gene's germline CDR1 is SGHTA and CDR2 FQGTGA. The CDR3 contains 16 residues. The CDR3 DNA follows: TGTGCCAGCAGCTTAGGAACTAGCGGTTTCTACAATGAGCAGTTCTTC. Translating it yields CASSLGTSGFYNEQFF.

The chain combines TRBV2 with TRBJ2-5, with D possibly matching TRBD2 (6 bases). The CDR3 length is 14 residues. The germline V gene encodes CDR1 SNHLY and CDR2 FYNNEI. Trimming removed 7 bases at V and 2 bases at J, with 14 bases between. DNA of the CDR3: TGTGCCAGCAATCTCCGGGAGCTTCAAGAGACCCAGTACTTC. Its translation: CASNLRELQETQYF. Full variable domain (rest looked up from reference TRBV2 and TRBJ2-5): EPEVTQTPSHQVTQMGQEVILRCVPISNHLYFYWYRQILGQKVEFLVSFYNNEISEKSEIFDDQFSVERPDGSNFTLKIRSTKLEDSAMYFCASNLRELQETQYFGPGTRLLVL.

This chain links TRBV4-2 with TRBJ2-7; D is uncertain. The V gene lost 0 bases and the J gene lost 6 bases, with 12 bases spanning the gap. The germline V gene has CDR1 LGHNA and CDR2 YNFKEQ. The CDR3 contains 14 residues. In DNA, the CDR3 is TGTGCCAGCAGCCAAGATCGAGGTGGGGTCGAGCAGTACTTC. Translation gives CASSQDRGGVEQYF.

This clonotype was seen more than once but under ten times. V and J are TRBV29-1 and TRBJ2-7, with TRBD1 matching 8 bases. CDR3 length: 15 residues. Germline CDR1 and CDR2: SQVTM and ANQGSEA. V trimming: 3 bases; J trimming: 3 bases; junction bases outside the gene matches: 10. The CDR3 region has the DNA TGCAGCGTTGATCTCGGGCAGGGGGCTGGCTACGAGCAGTACTTC. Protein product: CSVDLGQGAGYEQYF.

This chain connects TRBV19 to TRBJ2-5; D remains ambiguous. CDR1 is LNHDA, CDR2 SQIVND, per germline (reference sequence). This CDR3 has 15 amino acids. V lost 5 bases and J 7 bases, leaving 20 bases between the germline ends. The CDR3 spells CASSPLYLSSGTQYF. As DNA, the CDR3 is TGTGCCAGTAGTCCCTTATACCTCAGCTCCGGGACCCAGTACTTC.

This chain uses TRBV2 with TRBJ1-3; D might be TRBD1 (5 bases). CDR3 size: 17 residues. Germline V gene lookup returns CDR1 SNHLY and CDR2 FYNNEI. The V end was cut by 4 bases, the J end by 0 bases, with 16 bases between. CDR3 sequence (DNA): TGTGCCAGCAGTGTTGATAGGACATCTTACTCTGGAAACACCATATATTTT. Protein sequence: CASSVDRTSYSGNTIYF.

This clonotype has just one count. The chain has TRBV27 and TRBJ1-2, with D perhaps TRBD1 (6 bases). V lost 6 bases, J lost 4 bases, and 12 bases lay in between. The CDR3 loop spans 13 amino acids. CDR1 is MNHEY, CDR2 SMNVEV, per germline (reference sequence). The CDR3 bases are TGTGCCAGCAGCACGGGACAAACCTATGGCTACACCTTC. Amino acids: CASSTGQTYGYTF.

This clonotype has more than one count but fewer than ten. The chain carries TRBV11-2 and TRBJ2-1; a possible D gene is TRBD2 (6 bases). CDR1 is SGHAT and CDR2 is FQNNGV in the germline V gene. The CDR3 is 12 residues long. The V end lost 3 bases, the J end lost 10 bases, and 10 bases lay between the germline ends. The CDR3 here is CASSLSGPEQFF. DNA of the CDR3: TGTGCCAGCAGCTTGAGCGGGCCCGAGCAGTTCTTC.

CDR3: CASSLLGGGSKNEQFF. CDR3 in DNA: TGTGCCAGCAGCTTACTGGGCGGGGGTTCTAAAAATGAGCAGTTCTTC. The gene calls are TRBV7-3 and TRBJ2-1; TRBD2 matches 7 bases. The V and J ends lost 2 bases and 7 bases, in that order; junction bases with no gene match: 11. Looked up from germline, CDR1 is SGHTA and CDR2 is FQGTGA. The CDR3 is 16 residues long.

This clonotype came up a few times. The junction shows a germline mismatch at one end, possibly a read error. CDR3 in DNA: TGTGCCAGCAGATTGGGGGGCTATGGCTACACCTTC. Its translation is CASRLGGYGYTF. The chain uses TRBV5-4 and TRBJ1-2; D is perhaps TRBD1 (5 bases). The CDR3 runs to 12 residues. Germline V gene sequence: CDR1 SGHNT, CDR2 YYREEE (reference sequence).

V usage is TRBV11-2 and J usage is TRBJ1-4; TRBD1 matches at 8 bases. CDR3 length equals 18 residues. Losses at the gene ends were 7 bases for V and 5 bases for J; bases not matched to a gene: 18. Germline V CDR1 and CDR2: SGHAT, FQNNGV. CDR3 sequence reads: CASNQGAGGFSKNEKLFF. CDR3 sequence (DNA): TGTGCCAGCAACCAGGGGGCAGGGGGATTCTCAAAGAATGAAAAACTGTTTTTT.

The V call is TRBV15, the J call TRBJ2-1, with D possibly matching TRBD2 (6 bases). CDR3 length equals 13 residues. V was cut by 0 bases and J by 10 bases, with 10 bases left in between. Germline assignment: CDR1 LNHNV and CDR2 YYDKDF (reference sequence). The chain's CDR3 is CATSRDRSGEQFF. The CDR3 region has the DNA TGTGCCACCAGCAGAGATCGAAGCGGGGAGCAGTTCTTC.